These 21 T cell receptor beta chains came from one sample sequenced in a study of T cells in Graves' hyperthyroidism and ophthalmopathy. It was RNA transcripts that yielded the amplified TCR beta CDR3 regions. The HTBI primer set served for first-round RT-PCR of the TCR CDR3. Each CDR3 protein gets one entry after TCRdb re-called the multiplex PCR reads with MiXCR. The sample holds about 380,000 distinct CDR3 sequences, approximately 17% seen once. Source material: blood. These receptors originate from a young man with Graves' ophthalmopathy.

CDR3 region: CASSYSIGIPYEQYF. DNA for the CDR3: TGTGCCAGCAGTTACTCGATAGGGATTCCCTACGAGCAGTACTTC. This rearrangement joins TRBV6-2 or TRBV6-3 to TRBJ2-7; D uncertain. Trimming left V 0 bases short and J 2 bases short, with 11 bases between. The CDR3 runs to 15 residues. The germline V gene encodes CDR1 MNHEY and CDR2 SVGEGT.

This clonotype was detected a few times. This rearrangement joins TRBV20-1 to TRBJ1-6; D is undetermined. The CDR3 is 12 amino acids. Germline loops: CDR1 DFQATT, CDR2 SNEGSKA (reference sequence). V was cut by 0 bases and J by 12 bases, with 9 bases left in between. For the CDR3, the DNA is TGCAGTGCTAGAGAGCCCGGTAAACCCCTCCACTTT. Translated: CSAREPGKPLHF.

The chain carries TRBV9 and TRBJ1-5, with 7 positions matching TRBD1. In germline, CDR1 is SGDLS, CDR2 YYNGEE. Unmatched junction bases numbered 3, after V lost 7 bases and J lost 2 bases. The CDR3 runs 13 residues. The CDR3 nucleotides are TGTGCCAGCGGTGACAGGGGCAATCAGCCCCAGCATTTT. Translated: CASGDRGNQPQHF. The variable domain in full, with the rest retrieved from reference TRBV9 and TRBJ1-5, is DSGVTQTPKHLITATGQRVTLRCSPRSGDLSVYWYQQSLDQGLQFLIQYYNGEERAKGNILERFSAQQFPDLHSELNLSSLELGDSALYFCASGDRGNQPQHFGDGTRLSIL.

This clonotype turned up a few times. The rearrangement links TRBV5-1 to TRBJ2-3; no definite D call. This CDR3 is 18 amino acids long. Germline-derived CDR1 and CDR2 are SGHRS and YFSETQ. V shed 4 bases and J shed 0 bases, with 21 bases lying between them. CDR3 region: CASSPGTGLRSSTDTQYF. The CDR3 DNA reads as TGCGCCAGCAGCCCTGGTACGGGCCTGCGGAGCAGCACAGATACGCAGTATTTT.

The sample holds many counts of this clonotype. The chain is built from TRBV7-9 and TRBJ2-2, with 9 bases matching TRBD2. CDR3 length equals 17 residues. V trimming: 4 bases; J trimming: 2 bases; junction bases outside the gene matches: 8. Germline CDR1 and CDR2: SEHNR and FQNEAQ (reference sequence). The CDR3 region is CASSSRTSARNTGELFF. DNA for the CDR3: TGTGCCAGCAGCTCGCGGACTAGCGCGAGAAACACCGGGGAGCTGTTTTTT.

This clonotype was seen more than once but under ten times. The chain couples TRBV5-4 to TRBJ1-1; a possible D gene is TRBD1 (5 bases). Germline CDR1 is SGHNT and CDR2 is YYREEE (reference sequence). CDR3 length: 14 amino acids. Trimming took 3 bases from V and 1 from J, leaving 10 bases between them. The CDR3 bases are TGTGCCAGCAGCTCCCAGGGCCCGAACACTGAAGCTTTCTTT. It specifies CASSSQGPNTEAFF.

This clonotype appeared many times. The CDR3 here is CASSPQGGRGEQFF. CDR3 DNA sequence: TGCGCCAGCAGCCCACAGGGGGGTCGTGGTGAGCAGTTCTTC. The chain couples TRBV5-1 to TRBJ2-1; 8 bases line up with TRBD1. With V trimmed by 4 bases and J by 9 bases, 9 bases remained unmatched. Germline V gives CDR1 SGHRS, CDR2 YFSETQ. The CDR3 is 14 amino acids.

This clonotype was observed at least ten times. The chain uses TRBV27 and TRBJ2-1, with D maybe TRBD1 (6 bases). The CDR3 contains 16 residues. Germline V lookup: CDR1 MNHEY, CDR2 SMNVEV (reference sequence). Trimming cost V 6 bases and J 3 bases, with 18 bases left between them. CDR3 in amino acids: CASRPSSATGYNEQFF. Written as DNA, the CDR3 is TGTGCCAGCAGACCTTCCAGTGCGACAGGCTACAATGAGCAGTTCTTC.

This chain links TRBV13 with TRBJ2-3; D might be TRBD2 (5 bases). The CDR3 extends over 14 amino acids. V was shortened by 5 bases and J by 5 bases, with 14 bases between the two germline ends. The germline gives CDR1 PRHDT, CDR2 FYEKMQ (reference sequence). The CDR3 spells CASSPDQRIDTQYF. CDR3 nucleotides: TGTGCCAGCAGCCCCGACCAGCGGATAGATACGCAGTATTTT.

The V call is TRBV11-2, the J call TRBJ1-2; TRBD1 might be the D (6 bases). The CDR3 totals 16 residues. V lost 4 bases to trimming and J lost 1 base, with 16 bases between them. CDR1 SGHAT and CDR2 FQNNGV come from the germline V gene. Here the CDR3 reads CASSSPTDRLNYGYTF. The CDR3 DNA sequence: TGTGCCAGCAGCTCACCAACGGACAGACTTAACTATGGCTACACCTTC.

This clonotype has only a few counts. The chain has TRBV2 and TRBJ2-1; TRBD2 matches 11 bases. The CDR3 has 13 amino acids. J gave up 8 bases and V 5 bases, and 2 bases lay outside the gene matches. Germline V gene data show CDR1 as SNHLY and CDR2 as FYNNEI. DNA for the CDR3: TGTGCCAGCAGTCCGACTAGCGGGGATGAGCAGTTCTTC. This codes for CASSPTSGDEQFF. Filled out from reference TRBV2 and TRBJ2-1, the complete variable domain reads EPEVTQTPSHQVTQMGQEVILRCVPISNHLYFYWYRQILGQKVEFLVSFYNNEISEKSEIFDDQFSVERPDGSNFTLKIRSTKLEDSAMYFCASSPTSGDEQFFGPGTRLTVL.

This rearrangement joins TRBV20-1 to TRBJ1-3, with D hard to call. Trimming removed 2 bases at V and 10 bases at J, with 15 bases between. Germline values: CDR1 DFQATT, CDR2 SNEGSKA (reference sequence). This CDR3 is built from 13 residues. CDR3 coding DNA: TGCAGTGCTAGACCGGACGGGTTTGGAACCATATATTTT. Translation: CSARPDGFGTIYF.

The chain links TRBV12-3 or TRBV12-4 to TRBJ2-1; D gene uncertain. The CDR3 runs 13 residues. Deletions cut 1 base from V and 6 bases from J, with 7 bases between. The CDR3 here is CASSLGRPNEQFF. The CDR3 nucleotides are TGTGCCAGCAGTTTAGGGCGGCCCAATGAGCAGTTCTTC.

A few counts support this clonotype. The chain links TRBV5-1 to TRBJ2-5; weak D call: TRBD1 (5 bases). There are 15 residues in the CDR3. The germline V gene has CDR1 SGHRS and CDR2 YFSETQ. V lost 4 bases, J lost 4 bases, and 17 bases lay in between. CDR3 in DNA: TGCGCCAGCAGCCCCGGACATTCGACCGGAGAGACCCAGTACTTC. This encodes CASSPGHSTGETQYF.

The table lists this clonotype with many counts. The chain recombines TRBV6-1 with TRBJ1-1, with TRBD1 matching 10 bases. The CDR3 consists of 13 residues. The J segment lost 4 bases and the V segment lost 6 bases, leaving 2 bases of the junction unmatched. Looked up from germline, CDR1 is MNHNS and CDR2 is SASEGT. The chain's CDR3 is CASSDRGPTEAFF. The DNA for the CDR3 is TGTGCCAGCAGCGACAGGGGGCCCACTGAAGCTTTCTTT.

This clonotype occurred many times. V is TRBV7-6 and J is TRBJ2-1; D is unclear. Germline values: CDR1 SGHVS, CDR2 FNYEAQ. Trimming removed 1 base at V and 6 bases at J, with 7 bases between. This CDR3 spans 13 amino acids. CDR3 sequence reads: CASSLGTANEQFF. CDR3 DNA sequence: TGTGCCAGCAGCTTAGGAACAGCCAATGAGCAGTTCTTC.

This clonotype was counted many times. This sequence joins TRBV2 and TRBJ1-2, with 7 bases identical to TRBD1. The CDR3 covers 15 residues. The J segment lost 5 bases and the V segment lost 7 bases, leaving 13 bases of the junction unmatched. CDR1 and CDR2 (germline): SNHLY, FYNNEI. The CDR3 is CASTRGGREGYGYTF. CDR3 nucleotides: TGTGCCAGCACCCGAGGGGGCAGGGAGGGGTATGGCTACACCTTC. Full variable domain (missing parts from reference TRBV2 and TRBJ1-2): EPEVTQTPSHQVTQMGQEVILRCVPISNHLYFYWYRQILGQKVEFLVSFYNNEISEKSEIFDDQFSVERPDGSNFTLKIRSTKLEDSAMYFCASTRGGREGYGYTFGSGTRLTVV.

This chain connects TRBV11-2 to TRBJ2-7; 8 bases line up with TRBD2. V lost 2 bases to trimming and J lost 4 bases; unmatched junction nucleotides: 4. Germline-derived CDR1 and CDR2 are SGHAT and FQNNGV. The CDR3 covers 14 residues. CDR3 sequence reads: CASSLLRGVYEQYF. DNA for the CDR3: TGTGCCAGCAGCTTACTGCGGGGGGTTTACGAGCAGTACTTC.

This clonotype was observed at least ten times. V and J are TRBV11-3 and TRBJ2-2, with a possible D match to TRBD2 (5 bases). Germline V gene data show CDR1 as SGHNT and CDR2 as YENEEA. V dropped 1 base and J dropped 6 bases, with 9 bases sitting between them. This CDR3 has 14 amino acids. The CDR3 reads CASSLVEEAGELFF. CDR3 nucleotides: TGTGCCAGCAGCTTAGTAGAGGAGGCCGGGGAGCTGTTTTTT.

This clonotype was seen more than once but under ten times. The V call is TRBV19, the J call TRBJ1-2, with D possibly TRBD1 on 5 matching bases. The CDR3 contains 14 residues. The germline V and J ends were trimmed by 8 bases and 7 bases, with 20 bases remaining between them. Per germline, CDR1 LNHDA and CDR2 SQIVND (reference sequence). Here the CDR3 reads CASRVGTPGLGYTF. The CDR3 bases are TGTGCCAGTCGGGTAGGGACTCCGGGGCTTGGCTACACCTTC.

To note about this clonotype: This may arise from a read error, as a much more abundant clone is one base away. V and J are TRBV27 and TRBJ2-1; 8 bases line up with TRBD2. The CDR3 totals 15 residues. Looked up from germline, CDR1 is MNHEY and CDR2 is SMNVEV (reference sequence). After removal of 7 bases from V and 3 bases from J, the junction contained 8 bases not matched to a gene. The CDR3 spells CASMIGGEIYNEQFF. The CDR3 region has the DNA TGTGCCAGCATGATCGGGGGGGAAATCTACAATGAGCAGTTCTTC.